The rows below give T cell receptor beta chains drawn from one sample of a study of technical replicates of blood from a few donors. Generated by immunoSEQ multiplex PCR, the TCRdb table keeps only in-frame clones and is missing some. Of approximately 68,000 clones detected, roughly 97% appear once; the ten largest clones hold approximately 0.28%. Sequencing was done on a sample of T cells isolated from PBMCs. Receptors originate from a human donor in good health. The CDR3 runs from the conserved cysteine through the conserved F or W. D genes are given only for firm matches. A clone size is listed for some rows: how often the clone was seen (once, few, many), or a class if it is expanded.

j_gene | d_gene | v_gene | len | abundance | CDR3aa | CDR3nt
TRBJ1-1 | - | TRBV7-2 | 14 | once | CASSLGGVNTEAFF | TGTGCCAGCAGCTTAGGGGGAGTGAACACTGAAGCTTTCTTT
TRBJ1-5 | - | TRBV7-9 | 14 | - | CASSLVGANQPQHF | TGTGCCAGCAGCTTAGTAGGGGCCAATCAGCCCCAGCATTTT
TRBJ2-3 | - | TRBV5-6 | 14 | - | CASSPAPGTDTQYF | TGTGCCAGCAGCCCGGCCCCAGGGACAGATACGCAGTATTTT
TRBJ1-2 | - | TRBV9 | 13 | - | CASSVAGGRGYTF | TGTGCCAGCAGCGTAGCCGGGGGAAGAGGCTACACCTTC
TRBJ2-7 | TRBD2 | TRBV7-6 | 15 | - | CASSPLGGMAYEQYF | TGTGCCAGCAGCCCCTTGGGAGGGATGGCCTACGAGCAGTACTTC
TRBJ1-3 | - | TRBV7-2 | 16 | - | CASSLVADNFGNTIYF | TGTGCCAGCAGCTTAGTCGCTGACAATTTTGGAAACACCATATATTTT
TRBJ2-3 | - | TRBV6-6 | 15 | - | CASSYIIQSTDTQYF | TGTGCCAGCAGTTACATCATCCAATCCACAGATACGCAGTATTTT
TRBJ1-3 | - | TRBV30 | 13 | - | CAWSVTAGNTIYF | TGTGCCTGGAGTGTAACAGCTGGAAACACCATATATTTT
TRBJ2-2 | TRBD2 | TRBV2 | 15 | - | CASRGTSPLSGELFF | TGTGCCAGCAGGGGGACTAGCCCGTTGTCCGGGGAGCTGTTTTTT
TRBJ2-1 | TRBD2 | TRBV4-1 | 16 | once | CASRLAGHLSYNEQFF | TGCGCCAGCCGACTAGCGGGTCATTTATCCTACAATGAGCAGTTCTTC
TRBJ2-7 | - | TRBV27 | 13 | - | CASTETGAYEQYF | TGTGCCAGCACGGAGACAGGTGCTTACGAGCAGTACTTC
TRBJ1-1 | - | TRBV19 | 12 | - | CASTDFNTEAFF | TGTGCCAGTACAGACTTTAACACTGAAGCTTTCTTT
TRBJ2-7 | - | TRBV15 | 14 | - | CATSRDGDTYEQYF | TGTGCCACCAGCAGAGACGGGGATACCTACGAGCAGTACTTC
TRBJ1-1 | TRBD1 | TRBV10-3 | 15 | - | CAISEPGQENTEAFF | TGTGCCATCAGTGAGCCGGGACAGGAGAACACTGAAGCTTTCTTT
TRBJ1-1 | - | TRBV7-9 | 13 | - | CASSLGGHLEAFF | TGTGCCAGCAGCTTAGGGGGACATCTTGAAGCTTTCTTT
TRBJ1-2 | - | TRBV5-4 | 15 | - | CASSLVPGGNYGYTF | TGTGCCAGCAGCTTGGTCCCGGGGGGAAACTATGGCTACACCTTC
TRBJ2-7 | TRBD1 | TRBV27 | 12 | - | CASSDRDREQYF | TGTGCCAGCAGTGACAGGGACCGCGAGCAGTACTTC
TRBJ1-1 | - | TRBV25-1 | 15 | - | CASSESRTPNTEAFF | TGTGCCAGCAGTGAATCCCGGACACCAAACACTGAAGCTTTCTTT
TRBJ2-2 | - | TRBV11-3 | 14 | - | CASSLGTNTGELFF | TGTGCCAGCAGCTTAGGGACTAACACCGGGGAGCTGTTTTTT
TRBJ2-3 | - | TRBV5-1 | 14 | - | CASSLNPSTDTQYF | TGCGCCAGCAGCTTGAATCCGAGCACAGATACGCAGTATTTT
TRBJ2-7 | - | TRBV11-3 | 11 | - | CASSLSDEQYF | TGTGCCAGCAGCTTATCCGACGAGCAGTACTTC
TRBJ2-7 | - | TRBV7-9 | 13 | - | CASSLAREYEQYF | TGTGCCAGCAGCTTAGCGAGGGAATACGAGCAGTACTTC
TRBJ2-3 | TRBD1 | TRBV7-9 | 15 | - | CASSGGQGRVVTQYF | TGTGCCAGCAGCGGGGGACAGGGGAGAGTCGTTACGCAGTATTTT
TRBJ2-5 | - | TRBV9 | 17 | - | CASSGGAYGVRGETQYF | TGTGCCAGCAGCGGTGGGGCCTACGGGGTCAGGGGAGAGACCCAGTACTTC
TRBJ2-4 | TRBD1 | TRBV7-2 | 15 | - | CASSSWTGIKNIQYF | TGTGCCAGCAGCTCCTGGACAGGAATTAAAAACATTCAGTACTTC
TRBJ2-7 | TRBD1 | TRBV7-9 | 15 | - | CASSLTGAGSYEQYF | TGTGCCAGCAGCCTAACAGGGGCCGGATCCTACGAGCAGTACTTC
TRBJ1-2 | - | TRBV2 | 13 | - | CASSELGGYGYTF | TGTGCCAGCAGTGAATTGGGGGGCTATGGCTACACCTTC
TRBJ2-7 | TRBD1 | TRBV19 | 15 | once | CASSNDRGVGYEQYF | TGTGCCAGTAGTAACGACAGGGGGGTTGGATACGAGCAGTACTTC
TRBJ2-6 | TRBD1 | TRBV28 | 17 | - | CASSKPGTGSGANVLTF | TGTGCCAGCAGTAAGCCCGGGACAGGGTCTGGGGCCAACGTCCTGACTTTC
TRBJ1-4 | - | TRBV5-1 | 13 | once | CASSLQGSEKLFF | TGCGCCAGCAGCTTGCAGGGAAGTGAAAAACTGTTTTTT
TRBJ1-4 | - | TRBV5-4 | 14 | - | CASSLDRADEKLFF | TGTGCCAGCAGCTTGGACAGGGCGGATGAAAAACTGTTTTTT
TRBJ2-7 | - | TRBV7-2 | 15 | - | CASSFQYEGLYEQYF | TGTGCCAGCAGCTTCCAGTATGAGGGACTCTACGAGCAGTACTTC
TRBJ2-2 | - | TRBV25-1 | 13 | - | CASSATNTGELFF | TGTGCCAGCAGTGCCACGAACACCGGGGAGCTGTTTTTT
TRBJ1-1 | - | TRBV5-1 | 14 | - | CASSFEGQNTEAFF | TGCGCCAGCAGCTTTGAAGGACAGAACACTGAAGCTTTCTTT
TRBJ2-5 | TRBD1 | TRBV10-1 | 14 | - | CASSDSGTGETQYF | TGCGCCAGCAGTGACTCCGGGACAGGAGAGACCCAGTACTTC
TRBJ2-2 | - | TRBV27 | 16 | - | CASSPQWGSNTGELFF | TGTGCCAGCAGTCCCCAGTGGGGCTCGAACACCGGGGAGCTGTTTTTT
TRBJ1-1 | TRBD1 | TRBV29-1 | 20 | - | CSVVAPPLPGQALLNTEAFF | TGCAGCGTTGTCGCCCCCCCTCTACCGGGACAGGCCCTATTGAACACTGAAGCTTTCTTT
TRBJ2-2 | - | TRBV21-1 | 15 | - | CASTRQGVNTGELFF | TGTGCCAGCACCCGACAGGGAGTGAACACCGGGGAGCTGTTTTTT
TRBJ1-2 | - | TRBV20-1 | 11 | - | CSAYLREGYTF | TGCAGTGCTTATCTTAGGGAGGGCTACACCTTC
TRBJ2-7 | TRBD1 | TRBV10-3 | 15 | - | CASYEPGQGSYEQYF | TGTGCCTCTTATGAACCTGGACAGGGAAGCTACGAGCAGTACTTC
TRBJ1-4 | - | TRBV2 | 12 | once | CASIQGSEKLFF | TGTGCCAGCATCCAGGGTAGCGAAAAACTGTTTTTT
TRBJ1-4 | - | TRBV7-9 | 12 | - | CASSPVGEKLFF | TGTGCCAGCAGCCCCGTCGGGGAAAAACTGTTTTTT
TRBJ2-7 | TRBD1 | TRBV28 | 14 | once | CASSFDRGGYEQYF | TGTGCCAGCAGTTTTGACAGGGGAGGTTACGAGCAGTACTTC
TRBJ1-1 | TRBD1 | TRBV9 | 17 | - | CASSVALIAGGNTEAFF | TGTGCCAGCAGCGTAGCCCTCATAGCAGGGGGTAACACTGAAGCTTTCTTT
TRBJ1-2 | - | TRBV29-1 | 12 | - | CSVAGVDYGYTF | TGCAGCGTTGCAGGGGTCGACTATGGCTACACCTTC
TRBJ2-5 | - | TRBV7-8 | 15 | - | CASSSSTVFQETQYF | TGTGCCAGCAGCTCGTCGACAGTCTTCCAAGAGACCCAGTACTTC
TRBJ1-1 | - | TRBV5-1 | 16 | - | CASSLDGQSMNTEAFF | TGCGCCAGCAGCCTGGATGGACAGTCCATGAACACTGAAGCTTTCTTT
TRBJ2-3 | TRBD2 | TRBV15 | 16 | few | CATSRVSGSGTDTQYF | TGTGCCACCAGCAGAGTCAGCGGGAGTGGCACAGATACGCAGTATTTT
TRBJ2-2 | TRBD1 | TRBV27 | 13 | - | CASSPTGGRELFF | TGTGCCAGCAGTCCTACAGGGGGCAGGGAGCTGTTTTTT
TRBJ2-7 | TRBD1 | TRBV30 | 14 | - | CAWTLGQGLYEQYF | TGTGCCTGGACCTTAGGACAGGGACTTTACGAGCAGTACTTC
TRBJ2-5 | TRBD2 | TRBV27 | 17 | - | CASRRTLAGVKGETQYF | TGTGCCAGCAGAAGGACACTAGCGGGAGTCAAAGGAGAGACCCAGTACTTC
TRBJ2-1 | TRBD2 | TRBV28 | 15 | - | CASSFQREVYNEQFF | TGTGCCAGCAGTTTCCAGCGGGAGGTTTACAATGAGCAGTTCTTC
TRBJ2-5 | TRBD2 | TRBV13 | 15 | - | CASSAGLAAQETQYF | TGTGCCAGCAGCGCGGGACTAGCGGCGCAAGAGACCCAGTACTTC